The 29 T cell receptor beta chains reported below all come from one sample, sequenced in a study of CD8+ T cells in alopecia areata. Treatment given: oral pan-JAK inhibitor, 5-10 mg twice daily. cDNA serving as the sequencing template came from extracted, reverse transcribed RNA. Only in-frame clones appear in the TCRdb table, and some are missing; sequencing was by immunoSEQ multiplex PCR. Among around 100,000 clones, under 90% were seen once, and the ten largest hold approximately 10%. The sequenced sample was CD8+ T cells sorted from blood, obtained at approximately week 31, from a patient treated with tofacitinib. The receptors here all came from a human donor with alopecia areata.

Turning to this clone: Other DNA variants within this sample encode the same CDR3. The chain uses TRBV29-1 and TRBJ1-1, with D unclear. Between the trimmed V and J ends, which lost 4 bases and 2 bases, there was a span of 8 bases. Germline assignment: CDR1 SQVTM and CDR2 ANQGSEA. The CDR3 covers 12 residues. The CDR3: CSVVGKNTEAFF. The CDR3 nucleotides read TGCAGCGTTGTCGGCAAAAACACTGAAGCTTTCTTT.

The rearrangement uses TRBV27 and TRBJ2-7; D is ambiguous. Trimming took 2 bases from V and 9 from J, leaving 14 bases between them. The CDR3 contains 13 residues. Looked up from germline, CDR1 is MNHEY and CDR2 is SMNVEV (reference sequence). The CDR3 bases are TGTGCCAGCAGTTTAGGAAGAAAAGGGTCGCAGTACTTC. Protein product: CASSLGRKGSQYF.

The chain has TRBV4-1 and TRBJ2-5; TRBD1 matches at 8 bases. The CDR3 is 15 amino acids. Germline V lookup: CDR1 MGHRA, CDR2 YSYEKL. After removal of 0 bases from V and 5 bases from J, the junction contained 5 bases not matched to a gene. CDR3 in DNA: TGCGCCAGCAGCCAAGATGACAGGGGTGGGGAGACCCAGTACTTC. Translation: CASSQDDRGGETQYF.

This sequence joins TRBV30 and TRBJ2-2, with a possible D match to TRBD1 (6 bases). CDR1 and CDR2 (germline): GTSNPN, SVGIG (reference sequence). The CDR3 extends over 12 amino acids. Trimming shortened V by 6 bases and J by 3 bases, and 8 bases separated the two germline ends. CDR3 amino acids: CACTGYTGELFF. The CDR3 bases are TGTGCCTGCACAGGGTACACCGGGGAGCTGTTTTTT.

This rearrangement joins TRBV6-1 to TRBJ1-2; 7 bases agree with TRBD1. With 8 bases clipped from V and 2 bases from J, the junction kept 2 bases outside the gene matches. This CDR3 region has 12 residues. Germline CDR1 is MNHNS and CDR2 is SASEGT. The CDR3 loop reads CASLGQNYGYTF. In DNA form, the CDR3 reads TGTGCCAGCCTGGGACAGAACTATGGCTACACCTTC.

V and J are TRBV27 and TRBJ2-1; the match to TRBD2 covers 16 bases. The CDR3 runs 18 residues. Germline loops: CDR1 MNHEY, CDR2 SMNVEV (reference sequence). After removal of 4 bases from V and 4 bases from J, the junction contained 7 bases not matched to a gene. The CDR3 protein is CASSSGTSGRAAYNEQFF. The CDR3, as DNA: TGTGCCAGCAGTTCCGGGACTAGCGGGAGGGCCGCGTACAATGAGCAGTTCTTC.

The chain is built from TRBV9 and TRBJ1-1, with D possibly matching TRBD1 (5 bases). CDR3 length: 15 residues. Trimming removed 0 bases at V and 3 bases at J, with 12 bases between. CDR1 and CDR2 from the germline V gene are SGDLS and YYNGEE. The DNA of the CDR3 is TGTGCCAGCAGCGTAGTAGACGGGGGGGACACTGAAGCTTTCTTT. It yields the protein CASSVVDGGDTEAFF.

CDR3 DNA: TGTGCCAGCAGCCCCCCCGGGAGGCGAGGGGCAGATACGCAGTATTTT. This encodes CASSPPGRRGADTQYF. This chain connects TRBV7-6 to TRBJ2-3; 7 bases line up with TRBD2. The CDR3 is made up of 16 amino acids. With 5 bases clipped from V and 4 bases from J, the junction kept 12 bases outside the gene matches. Germline loops: CDR1 SGHVS, CDR2 FNYEAQ. Full variable domain (remainder filled in from reference TRBV7-6 and TRBJ2-3): GAGVSQSPRYKVTKRGQDVALRCDPISGHVSLYWYRQALGQGPEFLTYFNYEAQQDKSGLPNDRFSAERPEGSISTLTIQRTEQRDSAMYRCASSPPGRRGADTQYFGPGTRLTVL.

The J gene is TRBJ2-2, the V gene TRBV27; a possible D gene is TRBD1 (6 bases). From germline, CDR1 is MNHEY and CDR2 SMNVEV (reference sequence). Trimming left V 0 bases short and J 4 bases short, with 15 bases between. The CDR3 is 17 amino acids. The CDR3 region has the DNA TGTGCCAGCAGTTTATCACTCCGGACAGAGTTCACCGGGGAGCTGTTTTTT. Translation: CASSLSLRTEFTGELFF.

The V and J genes are TRBV4-1 and TRBJ2-3; D unresolved. Per germline, CDR1 MGHRA and CDR2 YSYEKL. This CDR3 is built from 16 residues. V was shortened by 1 base and J by 3 bases, with 14 bases between the two germline ends. The CDR3: CASSQVPDRETDTQYF. The CDR3 DNA reads as TGCGCCAGCAGCCAAGTTCCAGATAGGGAAACAGATACGCAGTATTTT.

As concerns this clone: The sample has other DNA sequences that encode this CDR3 too. The CDR3 sequence: CASSQGPSYEQYF. The CDR3, as DNA: TGCGCCAGCAGCCAAGGCCCCAGCTACGAGCAGTACTTC. This chain joins TRBV4-1 and TRBJ2-7; D is unclear. V was shortened by 1 base and J by 3 bases, with 7 bases between the two germline ends. Germline CDR1 and CDR2: MGHRA and YSYEKL. The CDR3 length is 13 residues.

The chain combines TRBV4-1 with TRBJ2-7; D is perhaps TRBD1 (5 bases). Trimming shortened V by 1 base and J by 3 bases, and 7 bases separated the two germline ends. From germline, CDR1 is MGHRA and CDR2 YSYEKL. The CDR3 spans 13 residues. This CDR3 reads CASSQGQYYEQYF. The CDR3 bases are TGCGCCAGCAGCCAAGGACAGTACTACGAGCAGTACTTC.

The rearrangement joins TRBV4-1 to TRBJ1-1, with 7 bases aligning to TRBD1. The CDR3 covers 13 residues. V gave up 7 bases and J gave up 5 bases; unmatched junction bases: 7. Germline V gene lookup returns CDR1 MGHRA and CDR2 YSYEKL. The CDR3 DNA follows: TGCGCCAGCACCTGGACAGGTGCAACTGAAGCTTTCTTT. It is translated as CASTWTGATEAFF.

The chain recombines TRBV29-1 with TRBJ2-6; D unclear. CDR1 is SQVTM and CDR2 is ANQGSEA in the germline V gene. The CDR3 spans 15 residues. Trimming took 0 bases from V and 2 from J, leaving 8 bases between them. CDR3 DNA sequence: TGCAGCGTTGAAGAAAGCCTTCCTGGGGCCAACGTCCTGACTTTC. Its protein product is CSVEESLPGANVLTF.

The J gene is TRBJ1-1, the V gene TRBV5-1; weak D call: TRBD1 (5 bases). The CDR3 contains 18 residues. Trimming cost V 2 bases and J 0 bases, with 20 bases left between them. Germline CDR1 and CDR2: SGHRS and YFSETQ. The CDR3 sequence: CASSFGSQGWEMNTEAFF. In DNA, the CDR3 is TGCGCCAGCAGCTTCGGGAGCCAGGGTTGGGAAATGAACACTGAAGCTTTCTTT.

This clone was detected once. The rearrangement joins TRBV5-1 to TRBJ2-3, with 9 bases lining up with TRBD1. The J segment lost 5 bases and the V segment lost 5 bases, leaving 9 bases of the junction unmatched. Germline CDR1 SGHRS, CDR2 YFSETQ. The CDR3 is made up of 15 amino acids. The CDR3 is CASSSGTGREDTQYF. The CDR3 DNA follows: TGCGCCAGCAGTTCCGGGACAGGGAGAGAAGATACGCAGTATTTT.

Remarks on this clone: The same CDR3 also results from other DNA sequences found in this sample. The chain combines TRBV4-1 with TRBJ2-3, with D tentatively TRBD1 or TRBD2 (5 bases each). The CDR3 loop spans 14 amino acids. V gave up 3 bases and J gave up 0 bases, with 7 bases separating them. The germline CDR1 and CDR2 sequences are MGHRA and YSYEKL. CDR3 bases: TGCGCCAGCAGCCAGGGGGTCAGCACAGATACGCAGTATTTT. Translation: CASSQGVSTDTQYF.

This clone has only one observation. One end of the junction is discordant with germline, which a read error may explain. The chain links TRBV29-1 to TRBJ2-7; 7 nucleotides match TRBD1. The V gene's germline CDR1 is SQVTM and CDR2 ANQGSEA. The CDR3 sequence is 14 residues long. CDR3 amino acids: CGVEGTEQAYEQYF. Written as DNA, the CDR3 is TGCGGCGTTGAAGGGACAGAACAAGCCTACGAGCAGTACTTC.

The chain combines TRBV9 with TRBJ2-7, with D unresolved. CDR1 is SGDLS, CDR2 YYNGEE, per germline. The CDR3 spans 15 residues. V lost 4 bases, J lost 2 bases, and 16 bases lay in between. The CDR3 here is CASSSSWSPAYEQYF. In DNA, the CDR3 is TGTGCCAGCAGCAGTAGCTGGTCACCCGCCTACGAGCAGTACTTC.

This sequence joins TRBV7-9 and TRBJ2-7; TRBD2 matches 7 bases. Germline V CDR1 and CDR2: SEHNR, FQNEAQ (reference sequence). The CDR3 is 15 amino acids. Unmatched junction bases numbered 5, after V lost 3 bases and J lost 0 bases. The CDR3 sequence is CASSFWRESSYEQYF. CDR3 DNA: TGTGCCAGCAGCTTTTGGCGGGAGAGCTCCTACGAGCAGTACTTC.

The CDR3 is CASSLRNLYEQYF. In DNA form, the CDR3 reads TGTGCCAGCAGCCTACGGAACCTTTACGAGCAGTACTTC. The J gene is TRBJ2-5, the V gene TRBV14; the D is unclear. The assigned J gene may be wrong: the sequence end matches TRBJ2-7 better. This CDR3 comprises 13 residues. Germline CDR1 and CDR2: SGHDN and FVKESK.

The chain uses TRBV4-1 and TRBJ2-3, with D uncertain. In germline, CDR1 is MGHRA, CDR2 YSYEKL. The CDR3 is made up of 12 amino acids. V gave up 4 bases and J gave up 6 bases, with 8 bases separating them. Here the CDR3 reads CASSPTFDTQYF. As DNA, the CDR3 is TGCGCCAGCAGCCCTACCTTCGATACGCAGTATTTT.

The V call is TRBV23-1, the J call TRBJ1-4, with 9 bases matching TRBD1. TRBV23-1 counts as an open reading frame of uncertain function. The CDR3 has 15 amino acids. J gave up 8 bases and V 4 bases, and 8 bases lay outside the gene matches. CDR3 DNA sequence: TGCGCCAGCAGTCGACCGGGACAGGGACGGGAAAAACTGTTTTTT. Protein: CASSRPGQGREKLFF.

This sequence joins TRBV5-6 and TRBJ1-2; tentative D call: TRBD1 (6 bases). With 3 bases removed from V and 4 bases from J, the gap between germline ends came to 16 bases. CDR3 length equals 15 residues. Germline-derived CDR1 and CDR2 are SGHDT and YYEEEE. The CDR3 loop reads CASSYTTGSGYGYTF. The CDR3 DNA reads TGTGCCAGCAGCTATACTACAGGGAGCGGCTATGGCTACACCTTC.

This clone has more than one count but fewer than ten. The chain recombines TRBV2 with TRBJ2-1; D remains unclear. Germline loops: CDR1 SNHLY, CDR2 FYNNEI. The CDR3 length is 12 residues. V gave up 6 bases and J gave up 6 bases, with 9 bases separating them. Here the CDR3 DNA reads TGTGCCAGCAGGGAGCGTGTCAATGAGCAGTTCTTC. Protein sequence: CASRERVNEQFF. Looking up the rest from reference TRBV2 and TRBJ2-1 gives the full variable domain: EPEVTQTPSHQVTQMGQEVILRCVPISNHLYFYWYRQILGQKVEFLVSFYNNEISEKSEIFDDQFSVERPDGSNFTLKIRSTKLEDSAMYFCASRERVNEQFFGPGTRLTVL.

This sequence joins TRBV5-1 and TRBJ1-5, with D unresolved. Trimming shortened V by 0 bases and J by 6 bases, and 7 bases separated the two germline ends. Germline loops: CDR1 SGHRS, CDR2 YFSETQ. This CDR3 comprises 13 residues. CDR3 in DNA: TGCGCCAGCAGCTTGGATTCTTTTCAGCCCCAGCATTTT. Translated: CASSLDSFQPQHF. The full variable domain, its missing parts supplied by reference TRBV5-1 and TRBJ1-5, is KAGVTQTPRYLIKTRGQQVTLSCSPISGHRSVSWYQQTPGQGLQFLFEYFSETQRNKGNFPGRFSGRQFSNSRSEMNVSTLELGDSALYLCASSLDSFQPQHFGDGTRLSIL.

The gene calls are TRBV30 and TRBJ2-1; the D is unclear. V gave up 5 bases and J gave up 4 bases, with 15 bases separating them. The CDR3 is 14 residues long. In germline, CDR1 is GTSNPN, CDR2 SVGIG (reference sequence). CDR3 sequence reads: CAWGSGSGYNEQFF. For the CDR3, the DNA is TGTGCCTGGGGGTCCGGGTCGGGTTACAATGAGCAGTTCTTC. Filled out from reference TRBV30 and TRBJ2-1, the complete variable domain reads SQTIHQWPATLVQPVGSPLSLECTVEGTSNPNLYWYRQAAGRGLQLLFYSVGIGQISSEVPQNLSASRPQDRQFILSSKKLLLSDSGFYLCAWGSGSGYNEQFFGPGTRLTVL.

V usage is TRBV29-1 and J usage is TRBJ2-1, with D hard to call. There are 13 residues in the CDR3. V was shortened by 6 bases and J by 6 bases, with 15 bases between the two germline ends. Germline values: CDR1 SQVTM, CDR2 ANQGSEA. CDR3 nucleotides: TGCAGCGTCTACTGGGCTACCAGCAATGAGCAGTTCTTC. It specifies CSVYWATSNEQFF.

This sequence joins TRBV15 and TRBJ2-2, with TRBD2 matching 7 bases. The CDR3 covers 19 residues. CDR1 is LNHNV and CDR2 is YYDKDF in the germline V gene (reference sequence). After removal of 3 bases from V and 0 bases from J, the junction contained 13 bases not matched to a gene. Written as DNA, the CDR3 is TGTGCCACCAGCAGGCGAGCGGTAGCGGGTGACGCGAACACCGGGGAGCTGTTTTTT. This gives the protein CATSRRAVAGDANTGELFF.